Below are 20 T cell receptor beta chains sequenced from a single sample in a study of quantifying T cell responses using KT2 cells. Study as a whole: cDNA was made from DNase-treated RNA using alpha and beta constant primers.

The cDNA 3' end received a ligated oligonucleotide with a UMI. An equimolar mix of RC1.1 and RC1.2 primed the beta chain across TRBC1 and TRBC2. TCRdb called the UMI-ligation and nested PCR reads again in MiXCR, with one record for every CDR3 protein. The sample shows fewer than 45,000 distinct CDR3 sequences, over 15% of them seen only once. The specimen sequenced was PBMCs spiked with cells of the T cell clone KT2. These TCRs come from a human donor.

The V gene is TRBV19, the J gene TRBJ2-5, with TRBD1 matching over 8 bases. This CDR3 has 15 amino acids. V gave up 5 bases and J gave up 2 bases; unmatched junction bases: 7. CDR1 LNHDA and CDR2 SQIVND come from the germline V gene (reference sequence). The CDR3 DNA reads TGTGCCAGTAGTTCCCCTCGACAGGGGCAAGAGACCCAGTACTTC. It yields the protein CASSSPRQGQETQYF.

The rearrangement uses TRBV5-1 and TRBJ2-1; D is undetermined. Trimming removed 0 bases from V and 5 bases from J, with 6 bases in between. The germline gives CDR1 SGHRS, CDR2 YFSETQ. CDR3 length equals 13 residues. The CDR3 here is CASSLGLHNEQFF. CDR3 bases: TGCGCCAGCAGCTTGGGACTCCACAATGAGCAGTTCTTC.

In this sample, this clonotype turned up a few times. This chain joins TRBV10-3 and TRBJ2-3, with D maybe TRBD2 (7 bases). The CDR3 runs 14 residues. The germline V gene has CDR1 ENHRY and CDR2 SYGVKD. The V end lost 2 bases, the J end lost 6 bases, and 12 bases lay between the germline ends. The CDR3 here is CAISERGARDTQYF. CDR3 nucleotide sequence: TGTGCCATCAGTGAGCGGGGGGCTAGGGATACGCAGTATTTT.

The chain has TRBV7-2 and TRBJ2-1, with TRBD2 as a possible D gene (7 bases). Germline lookup yields CDR1 SGHTA and CDR2 FQGNSA. This CDR3 is 14 amino acids long. V gave up 6 bases and J gave up 1 base, with 10 bases separating them. The CDR3 DNA reads as TGTGCCAGCAGAGGGAGGGGGTCCTACAATGAGCAGTTCTTC. Protein sequence: CASRGRGSYNEQFF.

The chain is built from TRBV13 and TRBJ2-2, with 8 bases aligning to TRBD1. The ends lost 5 bases at V and 7 bases at J; junction bases unmatched: 9. Germline V lookup: CDR1 PRHDT, CDR2 FYEKMQ (reference sequence). The CDR3 totals 15 residues. The DNA of the CDR3 is TGTGCCAGCAGCCGGACAGGGAAGCGCAGCGGGGAGCTGTTTTTT. Amino acids: CASSRTGKRSGELFF.

The CDR3 DNA reads as TGTGCCATCAGTGTTGCGGGAGGGCCCACAGATACGCAGTATTTT. This gives the protein CAISVAGGPTDTQYF. This rearrangement joins TRBV10-3 to TRBJ2-3, with TRBD2 matching 9 bases. In germline, CDR1 is ENHRY, CDR2 SYGVKD. The ends lost 4 bases at V and 2 bases at J; junction bases unmatched: 4. This CDR3 is built from 15 residues.

This clonotype has more than one count but fewer than ten. This chain joins TRBV29-1 and TRBJ1-1; D not resolved. The CDR3 is 12 amino acids. Germline assignment: CDR1 SQVTM and CDR2 ANQGSEA. V was clipped by 4 bases and J by 4 bases, with 10 bases between them. The CDR3 coding sequence is TGCAGCGTTGGCCGGCCGGGCACTGAAGCTTTCTTT. Residues: CSVGRPGTEAFF.

Judged by abundance, this clonotype is medium-sized. V is TRBV6-4 and J is TRBJ2-3; 10 nucleotides agree with TRBD2. Per the germline V gene, CDR1 is MRHNA and CDR2 is SNTAGT. With 3 bases clipped from V and 4 bases from J, the junction kept 7 bases outside the gene matches. This CDR3 has 16 amino acids. The DNA of the CDR3 is TGTGCCAGCAGTGAGTCGGCTAGCGGGGGCCCAGATACGCAGTATTTT. It is translated as CASSESASGGPDTQYF.

The chain joins TRBV6-2 or TRBV6-3 to TRBJ1-1; D is ambiguous. CDR1 is MNHEY, CDR2 SVGEGT, per germline. V lost 8 bases and J lost 1, with 14 bases in between. The CDR3 covers 14 residues. CDR3 DNA sequence: TGTGCCAGCCTGTCCTTCTTGGGGAACACTGAAGCTTTCTTT. Its translation: CASLSFLGNTEAFF.

V usage is TRBV29-1 and J usage is TRBJ1-1; D is perhaps TRBD1 (6 bases). CDR3 length: 12 amino acids. The V gene's germline CDR1 is SQVTM and CDR2 ANQGSEA. Trimming shortened V by 4 bases and J by 1 base, and 7 bases separated the two germline ends. The CDR3 DNA reads TGCAGCGTTGGGACAGCGAACACTGAAGCTTTCTTT. This sequence encodes CSVGTANTEAFF.

V usage is TRBV3-1 and J usage is TRBJ1-2, with D hard to call. Germline-derived CDR1 and CDR2 are LGHDT and YNNKEL (reference sequence). This CDR3 is built from 12 residues. With 2 bases removed from V and 8 bases from J, the gap between germline ends came to 9 bases. The CDR3 reads CASSQMTNGYTF. CDR3 bases: TGTGCCAGCAGCCAAATGACAAACGGCTACACCTTC. The complete variable domain, with remaining parts taken from reference TRBV3-1 and TRBJ1-2, reads DTAVSQTPKYLVTQMGNDKSIKCEQNLGHDTMYWYKQDSKKFLKIMFSYNNKELIINETVPNRFSPKSPDKAHLNLHINSLELGDSAVYFCASSQMTNGYTFGSGTRLTVV.

This clonotype was found a few times. The chain links TRBV5-6 to TRBJ1-2; unclear D gene. This CDR3 has 13 residues. Germline CDR1 reads SGHDT; CDR2 reads YYEEEE. The germline V and J ends were trimmed by 0 bases and 5 bases, with 8 bases remaining between them. The CDR3: CASSLGGLYGYTF. In nucleotides, the CDR3 is TGTGCCAGCAGCTTGGGCGGTCTTTATGGCTACACCTTC.

This clonotype has ten or more counts. V gene TRBV29-1 combines with J gene TRBJ2-2; possibly TRBD1 or TRBD2 for D (5 bases each). The CDR3 totals 16 residues. Germline values: CDR1 SQVTM, CDR2 ANQGSEA. V gave up 6 bases and J gave up 4 bases, with 21 bases separating them. The CDR3 is CSVPAGTARRTGELFF. DNA of the CDR3: TGCAGCGTCCCGGCCGGGACGGCTCGACGCACCGGGGAGCTGTTTTTT.

By frequency in the sample, this clonotype is medium-sized (0.01 to 0.1%). V usage is TRBV20-1 and J usage is TRBJ2-7; tentatively, D is TRBD1 (6 bases). The CDR3 sequence is 14 residues long. The germline V gene has CDR1 DFQATT and CDR2 SNEGSKA (reference sequence). V was cut by 5 bases and J by 6 bases, with 20 bases left in between. The CDR3 DNA is TGCAGTGCTTCTCGACAGGCGGCGACCTCCGAGCAGTACTTC. Its protein is CSASRQAATSEQYF.

This clonotype has more than one count but fewer than ten. The chain carries TRBV20-1 and TRBJ2-4; D possibly matches TRBD1 or TRBD2 (6 bases each). V lost 0 bases, J lost 1 base, and 10 bases lay in between. Germline CDR1 and CDR2: DFQATT and SNEGSKA (reference sequence). The CDR3 has 15 residues. Here the CDR3 DNA reads TGCAGTGCTAGAGATACGGGGGCCGCCAAAAACATTCAGTACTTC. It specifies CSARDTGAAKNIQYF.

This clonotype came up a few times. The rearrangement uses TRBV15 and TRBJ1-1, with D hard to call. Germline assignment: CDR1 LNHNV and CDR2 YYDKDF (reference sequence). There are 14 residues in the CDR3. V was shortened by 3 bases and J by 5 bases, with 13 bases between the two germline ends. CDR3 coding DNA: TGTGCCACCAGCAGGGGCTCGGGAGGGACTGAAGCTTTCTTT. It translates to CATSRGSGGTEAFF. The full variable domain, its missing parts supplied by reference TRBV15 and TRBJ1-1, is DAMVIQNPRYQVTQFGKPVTLSCSQTLNHNVMYWYQQKSSQAPKLLFHYYDKDFNNEADTPDNFQSRRPNTSFCFLDIRSPGLGDTAMYLCATSRGSGGTEAFFGQGTRLTVV.

This clonotype occurred a few times. This chain joins TRBV27 and TRBJ2-3; TRBD1 might be the D (5 bases). Germline CDR1 is MNHEY and CDR2 is SMNVEV (reference sequence). The germline V and J ends were trimmed by 3 bases and 0 bases, with 13 bases remaining between them. The CDR3 extends over 16 amino acids. The DNA of the CDR3 is TGTGCCAGCAGTTTTGGGGCCTGGTCAAGCACAGATACGCAGTATTTT. Encoded protein: CASSFGAWSSTDTQYF.

This chain joins TRBV18 and TRBJ2-5; D may match TRBD1 or TRBD2 (5 bases each). This CDR3 is 16 amino acids long. Germline CDR1 reads KGHSH; CDR2 reads LQKENI. V was clipped by 6 bases and J by 4 bases, with 21 bases between them. The DNA for the CDR3 is TGTGCCAGCTCGCCTCCGGGACCCATGGTTGCAGAGACCCAGTACTTC. Amino acids: CASSPPGPMVAETQYF.

The V and J genes are TRBV15 and TRBJ2-3; no firm D call. Germline V gives CDR1 LNHNV, CDR2 YYDKDF (reference sequence). CDR3 size: 12 residues. Trimming took 3 bases from V and 4 from J, leaving 5 bases between them. For the CDR3, the DNA is TGTGCCACCAGCAGTATTCCAGATACGCAGTATTTT. This gives the protein CATSSIPDTQYF.

This clonotype has only a few counts. CDR3 loop: CASSRPWTSGTDTQYF. DNA of the CDR3: TGTGCCAGCAGTCGCCCCTGGACTAGCGGCACAGATACGCAGTATTTT. This chain links TRBV28 with TRBJ2-3; TRBD2 matches 9 bases. CDR1 and CDR2 from the germline V gene are MDHEN and SYDVKM. J gave up 1 base and V 5 bases, and 7 bases lay outside the gene matches. The CDR3 is made up of 16 amino acids. Using reference TRBV28 and TRBJ2-3 for the parts outside the CDR3, the full variable domain is DVKVTQSSRYLVKRTGEKVFLECVQDMDHENMFWYRQDPGLGLRLIYFSYDVKMKEKGDIPEGYSVSREKKERFSLILESASTNQTSMYLCASSRPWTSGTDTQYFGPGTRLTVL.